This is a list of T cell receptor beta chains from one sample in a study of T cells in Graves' hyperthyroidism and ophthalmopathy. TCRdb analysed the multiplex PCR reads with MiXCR anew, one entry per CDR3 protein. The sample gives more than 350,000 distinct CDR3 sequences, approximately 17% of which show up once; almost 35% is in the top ten. Sequenced: blood. The origin of the receptors is a woman aged 25 to 39 with Graves' hyperthyroidism that later progressed to Graves' ophthalmopathy. Both conserved end residues are part of each CDR3. The order of the fields is clone size, D gene, J gene, V gene, CDR3 protein, CDR3 DNA. D genes are given only for firm matches. The listing skips clone size in some rows; elsewhere it reads once, few, many or a size class.

>.|.|TRBJ1-1|TRBV6-5
CASSSDSVKAFF
TGTGCCAGCAGTTCCGACAGCGTTAAAGCTTTCTTT
>many|.|TRBJ2-3|TRBV6-1
CATLQGFRTTDTQYF
TGTGCCACCCTGCAGGGTTTCCGGACGACAGATACGCAGTATTTT
>.|.|TRBJ1-6|TRBV5-1
CASSLTGRISPLHF
TGCGCCAGCAGCTTGACAGGGAGGATTTCACCCCTCCACTTT
>.|.|TRBJ2-7|TRBV27
CASSLKEGYEQYF
TGTGCCAGCAGTTTAAAGGAGGGGTACGAGCAGTACTTC
>.|TRBD2|TRBJ2-1|TRBV20-1
CSARGTSGTLNEQFF
TGCAGTGCTAGAGGGACTAGCGGGACCCTCAATGAGCAGTTCTTC
>.|.|TRBJ2-7|TRBV19
CATRPPGYNYEQYF
TGTGCCACCCGACCGCCGGGGTACAACTACGAGCAGTACTTC
>many|TRBD1|TRBJ2-1|TRBV20-1
CSAIVDRGTNNEQFF
TGCAGTGCTATAGTCGACAGGGGAACAAACAATGAGCAGTTCTTC
>few|TRBD2|TRBJ2-7|TRBV27
CASSQSPSGGYEQYF
TGTGCCAGCAGTCAAAGCCCTAGCGGGGGATACGAGCAGTACTTC
>.|.|TRBJ1-6|TRBV2
CASSDNVNSPLHF
TGTGCCAGCAGTGATAATGTTAATTCACCCCTCCACTTT
>.|.|TRBJ1-5|TRBV6-1
CASSLTGRWQPQHF
TGTGCCAGCAGTCTTACAGGGCGGTGGCAGCCCCAGCATTTT
>many|.|TRBJ1-2|TRBV3-1
CASSQEIGRYGYTF
TGTGCCAGCAGCCAAGAAATCGGGAGATATGGCTACACCTTC
>many|TRBD1|TRBJ1-2|TRBV10-2
CASSGQGLSNYGYTF
TGCGCCAGCAGCGGACAGGGACTATCTAACTATGGCTACACCTTC
>many|.|TRBJ2-3|TRBV19
CASSIGGVADTQYF
TGTGCCAGTAGTATTGGCGGGGTCGCAGATACGCAGTATTTT
>.|.|TRBJ2-7|TRBV24-1
CATPAMDEQYF
TGTGCCACCCCCGCTATGGACGAGCAGTACTTC
>few|TRBD2|TRBJ2-5|TRBV4-1
CASSQVPGGSETQYF
TGCGCCAGCAGCCAAGTTCCCGGCGGGAGTGAGACCCAGTACTTC
>many|TRBD1|TRBJ1-5|TRBV7-2
CASSLRTGDQPQHF
TGTGCCAGCAGCCTCCGGACAGGGGATCAGCCCCAGCATTTT
>.|TRBD1|TRBJ1-5|TRBV19
CASSARQGRQPQHF
TGTGCCAGTAGTGCCCGACAGGGCCGTCAGCCCCAGCATTTT
>few|.|TRBJ2-1|TRBV24-1
CATSDLLDRGNEQLF
TGTGCCACCAGTGATCTGCTAGACAGAGGCAATGAGCAGCTCTTC
>many|TRBD1|TRBJ1-6|TRBV28
CASSSPLYRTGNNSPLHF
TGTGCCAGCAGTTCTCCTTTGTACCGGACAGGGAATAATTCACCCCTCCACTTT
>few|.|TRBJ2-5|TRBV18
CASSLDGRGETQYF
TGTGCCAGCTCACTAGACGGCCGTGGTGAGACCCAGTACTTC
>.|.|TRBJ2-1|TRBV29-1
CSVEDLSTGWSYNEQFF
TGCAGCGTTGAAGATCTGAGTACAGGTTGGTCCTACAATGAGCAGTTCTTC
>many|.|TRBJ2-2|TRBV6-1
CASISQGGTGELFF
TGTGCCAGCATCTCACAGGGGGGGACCGGGGAGCTGTTTTTT
>few|TRBD2|TRBJ2-1|TRBV24-1
CATGLAADNEQFF
TGTGCCACCGGACTAGCGGCGGACAATGAGCAGTTCTTC
>few|.|TRBJ2-1|TRBV2
CASSVQIHSYNEQFF
TGTGCCAGCAGCGTACAGATACACTCCTACAATGAGCAGTTCTTC
>.|.|TRBJ1-6|TRBV28
CAGRAGPYGSYNSPLHF
TGCGCCGGCAGAGCAGGACCCTACGGCTCCTATAATTCACCCCTCCACTTT
>.|.|TRBJ1-1|TRBV27
CASSPGVERNTEAFF
TGTGCCAGCAGTCCAGGGGTGGAAAGGAACACTGAAGCTTTCTTT
>many|TRBD1|TRBJ2-5|TRBV5-1
CASSRGDRQETQYF
TGCGCCAGCAGCCGAGGGGACAGGCAAGAGACCCAGTACTTC
>few|.|TRBJ2-5|TRBV6-1
CASSLGPEETQYF
TGTGCCAGCAGCCTAGGGCCCGAAGAGACCCAGTACTTC
>many|.|TRBJ1-2|TRBV7-9
CASSLAGLAGYTF
TGTGCCAGCAGCTTAGCGGGTCTTGCTGGCTACACCTTC
>.|.|TRBJ2-2|TRBV27
CASSFLRGGELFF
TGTGCCAGCAGCTTCCTCCGGGGCGGGGAGCTGTTTTTT
>few|.|TRBJ1-1|TRBV20-1
CSARGAGRGNMNTEAFF
TGCAGTGCTAGAGGGGCGGGCAGGGGCAACATGAACACTGAAGCTTTCTTT
>many|.|TRBJ1-3|TRBV18
CASSPSRGDTGNTIYF
TGTGCCAGCTCACCGTCGAGGGGGGATACTGGAAACACCATATATTTT
>.|TRBD2|TRBJ2-5|TRBV9
CASSVDVGREETQYF
TGTGCCAGCAGCGTAGACGTGGGGAGGGAAGAGACCCAGTACTTC
>many|.|TRBJ1-1|TRBV14
CASSQVWPDMNTEAFF
TGTGCCAGCAGCCAAGTATGGCCAGATATGAACACTGAAGCTTTCTTT
>.|.|TRBJ2-7|TRBV5-1
CASSGEPPSYEQYF
TGCGCCAGCAGCGGGGAGCCCCCCTCCTACGAGCAGTACTTC
>few|.|TRBJ2-3|TRBV4-1
CASSQDGSIREDTQYF
TGCGCCAGCAGCCAAGATGGTAGTATCAGGGAAGATACGCAGTATTTT
>many|TRBD2|TRBJ2-5|TRBV29-1
CSVEKAGGPWETQYF
TGCAGCGTTGAAAAAGCGGGGGGGCCCTGGGAGACCCAGTACTTC
>.|TRBD1|TRBJ1-2|TRBV2
CASSRGQGAQSYGYTF
TGTGCCAGCAGTCGGGGACAGGGGGCGCAGAGCTATGGCTACACCTTC
>.|.|TRBJ2-7|TRBV20-1
CSARDKKETYEQYF
TGCAGTGCTAGAGATAAGAAGGAGACCTACGAGCAGTACTTC
>few|.|TRBJ2-7|TRBV20-1
CSTPDTPRQYF
TGCAGTACTCCCGACACCCCCAGGCAGTACTTC
>.|TRBD1|TRBJ2-2|TRBV5-5
CASSPTPGQANTGELFF
TGTGCCAGCAGCCCTACTCCGGGACAGGCCAACACCGGGGAGCTGTTTTTT
>many|.|TRBJ1-1|TRBV9
CASSPLTFNGGRAFF
TGTGCCAGCAGCCCCCTTACATTTAACGGAGGTCGAGCTTTCTTT
>many|.|TRBJ2-5|TRBV6-1
CASTGRQETQYF
TGTGCCAGCACCGGGAGACAAGAGACCCAGTACTTC
>.|.|TRBJ1-2|TRBV4-1
CASSQDWAGDGYTF
TGCGCCAGCAGCCAAGATTGGGCGGGGGATGGCTACACCTTC
>many|TRBD1|TRBJ1-1|TRBV12-3/TRBV12-4
CASSLIGGSDTEAFF
TGTGCCAGCAGTTTGATAGGGGGCTCCGACACTGAAGCTTTCTTT
>many|TRBD1|TRBJ1-5|TRBV19
CASDDRGKQPQHF
TGTGCCAGCGACGACAGGGGCAAGCAGCCCCAGCATTTT
>few|TRBD2|TRBJ2-5|TRBV29-1
CSVALAGREAQYF
TGCAGCGTTGCGCTAGCGGGAAGGGAGGCCCAGTACTTC
>many|TRBD2|TRBJ2-5|TRBV12-3/TRBV12-4
CASSLVTLAGGVQETQYF
TGTGCCAGCAGTTTAGTCACCCTAGCGGGAGGTGTTCAAGAGACCCAGTACTTC
>.|TRBD1|TRBJ2-7|TRBV6-1
CASSSTGTDYEQYF
TGTGCCAGCAGTTCGACCGGGACAGACTACGAGCAGTACTTC
>many|TRBD1|TRBJ2-7|TRBV15
CATSRDRNDYEQYF
TGTGCCACCAGCAGGGACAGGAATGACTACGAGCAGTACTTC
>.|TRBD2|TRBJ2-1|TRBV18
CASSPLTSGAVSYNEQFF
TGTGCCAGCTCACCACTTACTAGCGGGGCCGTCTCCTACAATGAGCAGTTCTTC
>.|.|TRBJ2-4|TRBV2
CASSDRLVSEMRNIQYF
TGTGCCAGCAGTGATAGGCTAGTGAGTGAAATGAGGAACATTCAGTACTTC
>many|.|TRBJ2-2|TRBV18
CASSPTGSDTGELFF
TGTGCCAGCTCACCCACAGGGTCGGACACCGGGGAGCTGTTTTTT
>many|.|TRBJ2-7|TRBV20-1
CSARPDTSYEQYF
TGCAGTGCTAGACCCGACACCTCCTACGAGCAGTACTTC
>.|.|TRBJ1-2|TRBV24-1
CATSDDRQLYGYTF
TGTGCCACCAGTGATGACCGACAGCTCTATGGCTACACCTTC
>.|.|TRBJ2-7|TRBV4-1
CASSLRDTPYEQYF
TGCGCCAGCAGCCTTCGAGATACCCCCTACGAGCAGTACTTC
>many|.|TRBJ1-1|TRBV11-3
CASGPGTEGAEAFF
TGTGCCAGCGGCCCCGGGACGGAAGGGGCTGAAGCTTTCTTT